Detailed here is one T cell receptor beta chain. In the original analysis: Amplified reference gene primers provided the basis for estimating nucleated cell counts. Some clones are missing from TCRdb's copy, which holds only in-frame ones; the method was immunoSEQ multiplex PCR. The DNA gave D and trimming, while V, J and clone size come from that table. This sample has about 400,000 clones; 88% occur once, and the top ten carry about 2.1%. Germline lookup yields CDR1 LNHDA and CDR2 SQIVND (reference sequence). Trimming left V 6 bases short and J 0 bases short, with 9 bases between. The CDR3 has 14 residues. The data originate from a study of blood T cell repertoires in COVID-19. Study details: Samples representing acute and convalescent COVID-19 were sourced from the United States, Italy and Spain.

Participants were aged about 18 to 90 years, lived in about two dozen US areas, and enrolled virtually. Participant-given clinical history determined each cohort assignment. Sequencing was carried out using PBMCs or T cells enriched from blood (not recorded which). The TCR originated in a woman aged 40 to 50 with acute COVID-19. The chain joins TRBV19 to TRBJ2-1, with D perhaps TRBD1 (5 bases). The CDR3 DNA follows: TGTGCCAGTAGGGGGCGGTCCTCCTACAATGAGCAGTTCTTC. Residues: CASRGRSSYNEQFF. The full variable domain, completed using reference TRBV19 and TRBJ2-1, is DGGITQSPKYLFRKEGQNVTLSCEQNLNHDAMYWYRQDPGQGLRLIYYSQIVNDFQKGDIAEGYSVSREKKESFPLTVTSAQKNPTAFYLCASRGRSSYNEQFFGPGTRLTVL.